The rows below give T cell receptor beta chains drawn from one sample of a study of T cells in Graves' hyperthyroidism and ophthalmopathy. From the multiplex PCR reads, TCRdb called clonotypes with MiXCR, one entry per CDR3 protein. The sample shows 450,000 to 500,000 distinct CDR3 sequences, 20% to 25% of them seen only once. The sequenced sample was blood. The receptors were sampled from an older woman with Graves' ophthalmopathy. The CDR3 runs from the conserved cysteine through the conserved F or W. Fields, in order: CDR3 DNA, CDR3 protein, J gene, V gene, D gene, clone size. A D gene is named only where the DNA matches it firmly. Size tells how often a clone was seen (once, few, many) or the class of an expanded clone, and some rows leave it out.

TGTGCCAGCAGCTTTCAGGGTGAGCAGTTCTTC,CASSFQGEQFF,TRBJ2-1,TRBV7-9,.,few
TGTGCCAGCTCACCAACAATTGGGACTAGCGGAGGACAAGAGACCCAGTACTTC,CASSPTIGTSGGQETQYF,TRBJ2-5,TRBV28,TRBD2,.
TGTGCCATCAGTGAAACGGGACAGGTGAATGAGCAGTTCTTC,CAISETGQVNEQFF,TRBJ2-1,TRBV10-3,TRBD1,few
TGCGCCAGCAGCCAAGCTGGCAGGGTCACTGAAGCTTTCTTT,CASSQAGRVTEAFF,TRBJ1-1,TRBV4-3,.,once
TGTGCCAGCTCACTTCAGGAATACACTGAAGCTTTCTTT,CASSLQEYTEAFF,TRBJ1-1,TRBV18,.,.
TGTGCCAGCAGCTTAGCAGCGGGAGGGGATGAGCAGTTCTTC,CASSLAAGGDEQFF,TRBJ2-1,TRBV7-2,TRBD2,many
TGTGCCAGCAGCTTAGGGGTGGCGGGGGCACAAGAGACCCAGTACTTC,CASSLGVAGAQETQYF,TRBJ2-5,TRBV11-3,.,.
TGTGCCAGCAGCTTCCGGACAATCTCAGAGACCCAGTACTTC,CASSFRTISETQYF,TRBJ2-5,TRBV7-8,.,few
TGTGCCAGCAGCCAAGTTACAGGGGGCTCGACTGAAGCTTTCTTT,CASSQVTGGSTEAFF,TRBJ1-1,TRBV4-2,TRBD1,few
TGTGCCAGCAGTTTCGTTGGTGGGAATGAAAAACTGTTTTTT,CASSFVGGNEKLFF,TRBJ1-4,TRBV12-3/TRBV12-4,.,many
TGTGCCAGCAGCTTAAATCCGGGAGGGTACAAGTACAATGAGCAGTTCTTC,CASSLNPGGYKYNEQFF,TRBJ2-1,TRBV7-3,TRBD2,few
TGTGCCAGCATGAACAGGGAGAATGGCTACACCTTC,CASMNRENGYTF,TRBJ1-2,TRBV28,.,many
TGCAGTGCTAGAGATCCCCCGGGTACGTCCTACGAGCAGTACTTC,CSARDPPGTSYEQYF,TRBJ2-7,TRBV20-1,.,.
TGCGCCAGCAGCCAAGCACCCTCCTTGGGCTACGAGCAGTACTTC,CASSQAPSLGYEQYF,TRBJ2-7,TRBV4-1,.,.
TGTGCCAGCTCACCTGATAGCGGTAATGAGCAGTTCTTC,CASSPDSGNEQFF,TRBJ2-1,TRBV18,.,.
TGTGCCAGCAGTTATTCTCGTCACGTGGCGGGAGTGGTCTACGAGCAGTACTTC,CASSYSRHVAGVVYEQYF,TRBJ2-7,TRBV6-2/TRBV6-3,TRBD2,.
TGTGCCAGCAGGCAAGTCGCTGGAAACACCATATATTTT,CASRQVAGNTIYF,TRBJ1-3,TRBV12-3/TRBV12-4,.,few
TGTGCCAGCAGCAAACAGGGGGCCCACACAGATACGCAGTATTTT,CASSKQGAHTDTQYF,TRBJ2-3,TRBV7-8,TRBD1,.
TGCAGTGCTAGAGCCTTTGGGGGCTTTGGCTACGAGCAGTACTTC,CSARAFGGFGYEQYF,TRBJ2-7,TRBV20-1,.,.
TGTGCCAGCAGTTACTCTAGCGGGGACTACGAGCAGTACTTC,CASSYSSGDYEQYF,TRBJ2-7,TRBV6-2/TRBV6-3,TRBD2,.
TGTGCCAGCAGCTTAGGAACAGACTCCTACGAGCAGTACTTC,CASSLGTDSYEQYF,TRBJ2-7,TRBV11-3,.,.
TGTGCCGGCAGTGGCCAGACCGGGAGCAGGGAGACCCAGTACTTC,CAGSGQTGSRETQYF,TRBJ2-5,TRBV2,.,.
TGTGCCAGCAGCCAAGGGTCGAGACGAGAGAAAGAGACCCAGTACTTC,CASSQGSRREKETQYF,TRBJ2-5,TRBV3-1,.,once
TGCAGCGTCCGGATCCAGGCCACTGAAGCTTTCTTT,CSVRIQATEAFF,TRBJ1-1,TRBV29-1,.,many
TGCAGTGCTAGAGATGGACCAGACGGGCAGTACTTC,CSARDGPDGQYF,TRBJ2-7,TRBV20-1,.,.
TGCGCCAGCAGCGCCACTAGCGACTCCTCCTACGAGCAGTACTTC,CASSATSDSSYEQYF,TRBJ2-7,TRBV5-1,TRBD2,few
TGCGCCAGCAGCCTAAGATTACCGACTAGCGTAAAAGAGACCCAGTACTTC,CASSLRLPTSVKETQYF,TRBJ2-5,TRBV4-3,TRBD2,.
TGTGCCAGCTCCCTCACCCAGGGGGCGGCAAACACTGAAGCTTTCTTT,CASSLTQGAANTEAFF,TRBJ1-1,TRBV18,TRBD1,.
TGTGCCAGCAGCCAGGGTGTGGGGCCCACTGAAGCTTTCTTT,CASSQGVGPTEAFF,TRBJ1-1,TRBV3-1,.,.
TGTGCCAGCAGTGGGTCCCCCTACGAGCAGTACTTC,CASSGSPYEQYF,TRBJ2-7,TRBV12-3/TRBV12-4,.,.
TGTGCCAGCAGCCTCCGGGACTATAATTCACCCCTCCACTTT,CASSLRDYNSPLHF,TRBJ1-6,TRBV6-1,.,.
TGTGCCAGCTCACCTCCAGTCGGCACAGATACGCAGTATTTT,CASSPPVGTDTQYF,TRBJ2-3,TRBV18,.,.
TGTGCCAGCAGTTCTCTGGGGACCGGTGAAAAACTGTTTTTT,CASSSLGTGEKLFF,TRBJ1-4,TRBV12-3/TRBV12-4,.,few
TGTGCCAGCAGCCAAGATAGGCTAGCGGGTTCCTTAAACAATGAGCAGTTCTTC,CASSQDRLAGSLNNEQFF,TRBJ2-1,TRBV14,TRBD2,.
TGTGCCATCAGTGAGTCGAATGCGGGACAGAGCACAGATACGCAGTATTTT,CAISESNAGQSTDTQYF,TRBJ2-3,TRBV10-3,.,few
TGTGCCAGTACGGACAGGGATGGAAACACCATATATTTT,CASTDRDGNTIYF,TRBJ1-3,TRBV19,TRBD1,few
TGTGCCAGCAGTTTAAACATCCTAGCGGGGGGGTACAATGAGCAGTTCTTC,CASSLNILAGGYNEQFF,TRBJ2-1,TRBV12-3/TRBV12-4,TRBD2,many
TGCGCCAGCAGCCCGGCAGGGACTAGCACAGATACGCAGTATTTT,CASSPAGTSTDTQYF,TRBJ2-3,TRBV5-1,.,.
TGTGCCAGCAGCGGAGACAGGGGCGGATACAATGAGCAGTTCTTC,CASSGDRGGYNEQFF,TRBJ2-1,TRBV9,TRBD1,few
TGTGCCAGTAGTATCGCGCAAAACACTGAAGCTTTCTTT,CASSIAQNTEAFF,TRBJ1-1,TRBV19,.,.
TGCAGTGCCAGTGTTCCAGCTAACTATGGCTACACCTTC,CSASVPANYGYTF,TRBJ1-2,TRBV20-1,.,many
TGTGCCTGGAGTTCGGGACCCCAAGAGACCCAGTACTTC,CAWSSGPQETQYF,TRBJ2-5,TRBV30,.,few
TGTGCCAGTAGAATGCGGACAGAATTTTCGAACACTGAAGCTTTCTTT,CASRMRTEFSNTEAFF,TRBJ1-1,TRBV19,.,few
TGTGCCAGTAGTATAGTGACGGCTCAAGAGACCCAGTACTTC,CASSIVTAQETQYF,TRBJ2-5,TRBV19,.,.
TGTGCCAGTAGTGCCCCCGCCAGCGAGAGGAGATACGAGCAGTACTTC,CASSAPASERRYEQYF,TRBJ2-7,TRBV19,.,.
TGTGCCAGTAGTACGGACAGGGGGACGCACTATGGCTACACCTTC,CASSTDRGTHYGYTF,TRBJ1-2,TRBV19,TRBD1,.
TGCGCCAGCAGCGGAACTAGCGCGCTTAACAATGAGCAGTTCTTC,CASSGTSALNNEQFF,TRBJ2-1,TRBV5-1,TRBD2,many
TGTGCCAGCAGCTTATTCCGGGGGGAACATGAAGCTTTCTTT,CASSLFRGEHEAFF,TRBJ1-1,TRBV5-6,.,few
TGTGCCAGCAGTTCGGATAGTGACGAGACCCAGTACTTC,CASSSDSDETQYF,TRBJ2-5,TRBV7-6,.,.
TGTGCCAGCTCACCCGTGCGGGGCACTGAAGCTTTCTTT,CASSPVRGTEAFF,TRBJ1-1,TRBV18,.,.
TGCAGTGCCGCAATATTACAGAGCTCCTACGAGCAGTACTTC,CSAAILQSSYEQYF,TRBJ2-7,TRBV20-1,.,.
TGTGCCAGCTCGTCCGCTGGGGTGCTAGCGGGGGGCTCCTACAATGAGCAGTTCTTC,CASSSAGVLAGGSYNEQFF,TRBJ2-1,TRBV6-2/TRBV6-3,TRBD2,few
TGTGCCAGCTCACCACCGGGTGAGAGGGATGAAAAACTGTTTTTT,CASSPPGERDEKLFF,TRBJ1-4,TRBV18,.,.
TGTGCCATCAGAGGACAGGGAACTAATGAAAAACTGTTTTTT,CAIRGQGTNEKLFF,TRBJ1-4,TRBV10-3,TRBD1,once
TGTGCCAGCAGTCATTCGCTCTACGAGCAGTACTTC,CASSHSLYEQYF,TRBJ2-7,TRBV28,.,few
TGCAGCGTTGAAGGCAAAGCTGAGCAGTTCTTC,CSVEGKAEQFF,TRBJ2-1,TRBV29-1,.,few
TGCGCCAGCAGCTACGGGACAGGCCGGTACGAGCAGTACTTC,CASSYGTGRYEQYF,TRBJ2-7,TRBV5-1,TRBD1,.
TGTGCCAGCAGCCAGGCCGGGGGCAATGAGCAGTTCTTC,CASSQAGGNEQFF,TRBJ2-1,TRBV3-1,.,many
TGCAGTGCCCACCGCAGGGCGGGGGGCAATGAGCAGTTCTTC,CSAHRRAGGNEQFF,TRBJ2-1,TRBV20-1,TRBD2,.